This passage covers 32 T cell receptor beta chains from one sample sequenced in a study of shared clonotypes between healthy human individuals. Clones were read by immunoSEQ multiplex PCR, and TCRdb kept only the in-frame ones, dropping some. Here the sample spans 950,000 to 1,100,000 clones, approximately 80% being singletons. Material: memory CD4+ T cells from PBMCs. Subset reported: CD45RA-negative fraction. All receptors derive from a man aged 18 to 30 in good health. Some clones in this sample may be carry-over from other donors' samples.

This clone was picked up many times. The rearrangement joins TRBV6-1 to TRBJ1-1; 8 nucleotides match TRBD1. This CDR3 comprises 14 residues. CDR1 and CDR2 (germline): MNHNS, SASEGT. Trimming cost V 6 bases and J 8 bases; bases outside gene matches: 11. The chain's CDR3 is CASSQGQGVKEAFF. CDR3 bases: TGTGCCAGCAGCCAAGGACAGGGTGTTAAGGAAGCTTTCTTT.

This clone showed up just once. The J gene is TRBJ2-5, the V gene TRBV5-1; TRBD1 agrees at 7 bases. The CDR3 contains 17 residues. The germline gives CDR1 SGHRS, CDR2 YFSETQ. Trimming at V came to 3 bases and at J to 1 base, leaving 12 bases not matched to a gene. The CDR3 loop reads CASSSVGQQGSQETQYF. The CDR3 bases are TGCGCCAGCAGCTCGGTGGGACAACAGGGGTCCCAAGAGACCCAGTACTTC.

This chain links TRBV5-4 with TRBJ1-1, with TRBD1 identical over 8 bases. The junction had 6 bases not matched to a gene; V was cut back by 2 bases and J by 0 bases. The CDR3 sequence is 16 residues long. Per the germline V gene, CDR1 is SGHNT and CDR2 is YYREEE (reference sequence). CDR3 sequence: CASSLGQGTVNTEAFF. CDR3 in DNA: TGTGCCAGCAGCTTAGGACAGGGCACAGTGAACACTGAAGCTTTCTTT.

The rearrangement joins TRBV19 to TRBJ2-7; TRBD1 aligns across 9 bases. Germline CDR1 is LNHDA and CDR2 is SQIVND (reference sequence). The CDR3 has 15 amino acids. Trimming removed 1 base from V and 4 bases from J; junction bases left unmatched: 5. The DNA for the CDR3 is TGTGCCAGTAGTATAGCTGGACAGGGGACGTACGAGCAGTACTTC. It is translated as CASSIAGQGTYEQYF.

This CDR3 is CASSLGQGYYGYTF. The CDR3 DNA reads TGTGCCAGCAGTCTCGGACAGGGCTACTATGGCTACACCTTC. This chain uses TRBV27 with TRBJ1-2, with 8 nucleotides matching TRBD1. V was pared by 5 bases and J by 3 bases, with 5 bases of the junction left unmatched. Looked up from germline, CDR1 is MNHEY and CDR2 is SMNVEV (reference sequence). The CDR3 has 14 amino acids.

The rearrangement links TRBV2 to TRBJ1-5, with TRBD1 matching over 9 bases. Trimming at V came to 5 bases and at J to 6 bases, leaving 8 bases not matched to a gene. The CDR3 runs 15 residues. Germline loops: CDR1 SNHLY, CDR2 FYNNEI. The CDR3 reads CASSNQQGAGQPQHF. For the CDR3, the DNA is TGTGCCAGCAGTAACCAACAGGGGGCAGGTCAGCCCCAGCATTTT.

This rearrangement joins TRBV28 to TRBJ1-4, with D maybe TRBD1 (5 bases). CDR1 and CDR2 from the germline V gene are MDHEN and SYDVKM. V lost 8 bases to trimming and J lost 4 bases, with 11 bases between them. The CDR3 spans 13 residues. The CDR3 is CASLPGGNEKLFF. The DNA for the CDR3 is TGTGCCAGCCTCCCCGGGGGTAATGAAAAACTGTTTTTT.

Concerning this clone: Within the sample, other DNA sequences also encode this same CDR3. V usage is TRBV15 and J usage is TRBJ2-7; no clear D. This CDR3 has 13 amino acids. V shed 3 bases and J shed 1 base, with 7 bases lying between them. The germline V gene has CDR1 LNHNV and CDR2 YYDKDF (reference sequence). The CDR3 nucleotides are TGTGCCACCAGCAGGAAAGGATCCTACGAGCAGTACTTC. This encodes CATSRKGSYEQYF.

The rearrangement uses TRBV4-1 and TRBJ2-7, with 9 bases that match TRBD1. The ends lost 1 base at V and 0 bases at J; junction bases unmatched: 4. The germline gives CDR1 MGHRA, CDR2 YSYEKL. There are 16 residues in the CDR3. CDR3 protein: CASSQVAGQGSYEQYF. CDR3 nucleotides: TGCGCCAGCAGCCAAGTTGCGGGACAGGGCTCCTACGAGCAGTACTTC.

The rearrangement uses TRBV7-9 and TRBJ1-5, with a possible D match to TRBD1 (6 bases). Germline V gene sequence: CDR1 SEHNR, CDR2 FQNEAQ (reference sequence). This CDR3 has 18 amino acids. Trimming cost V 1 base and J 5 bases, with 21 bases left between them. Here the CDR3 reads CASSLGRLGQGLYQPQHF. The DNA of the CDR3 is TGTGCCAGCAGCTTAGGGCGCTTGGGGCAGGGGCTTTATCAGCCCCAGCATTTT.

The table lists this clone with a few counts. The V gene is TRBV27, the J gene TRBJ1-1; no firm D call. V gave up 6 bases and J gave up 6 bases, with 11 bases separating them. CDR1 is MNHEY, CDR2 SMNVEV, per germline (reference sequence). This CDR3 is 12 amino acids long. This CDR3 is CASSPWAPEAFF. In nucleotides, the CDR3 is TGTGCCAGCAGCCCATGGGCCCCTGAAGCTTTCTTT.

This chain connects TRBV4-2 to TRBJ2-5, with D unresolved. V was clipped by 0 bases and J by 5 bases, with 10 bases between them. The CDR3 runs 14 residues. Germline-derived CDR1 and CDR2 are LGHNA and YNFKEQ. The CDR3 coding sequence is TGTGCCAGCAGCCAAGATCCTGGAGTGGAGACCCAGTACTTC. Its translation: CASSQDPGVETQYF.

This chain uses TRBV5-6 with TRBJ2-5; 8 bases map to TRBD1. V lost 0 bases and J lost 0; bases outside the gene matches: 1. Germline V gene data show CDR1 as SGHDT and CDR2 as YYEEEE. The CDR3 is 15 residues long. This chain's CDR3 is CASSLDRGYQETQYF. CDR3 in DNA: TGTGCCAGCAGCTTGGACAGGGGGTACCAAGAGACCCAGTACTTC.

The V gene is TRBV27, the J gene TRBJ2-2, with TRBD2 as a possible D gene (6 bases). CDR1 is MNHEY and CDR2 is SMNVEV in the germline V gene (reference sequence). This CDR3 region has 14 residues. The V and J ends lost 3 bases and 3 bases respectively, with 8 bases between them. The CDR3 DNA reads as TGTGCCAGCAGTTTCCTAGCGCACACCGGGGAGCTGTTTTTT. Translation gives CASSFLAHTGELFF.

The chain couples TRBV28 to TRBJ1-1, with D possibly matching TRBD1 (5 bases). Germline CDR1 MDHEN, CDR2 SYDVKM. The CDR3 totals 11 residues. The V end lost 6 bases, the J end lost 8 bases, and 10 bases lay between the germline ends. In DNA, the CDR3 is TGTGCCAGCAGCCCGGGACGGGAAGCTTTCTTT. Protein sequence: CASSPGREAFF.

This clone was seen a few times. This sample includes further DNA sequences coding for the same CDR3. The chain joins TRBV11-3 to TRBJ2-1; D unclear. Germline V gene data show CDR1 as SGHNT and CDR2 as YENEEA. This CDR3 contains 12 residues. Deletions cut 1 base from V and 6 bases from J, with 4 bases between. CDR3 protein: CASSLVGNEQFF. CDR3 nucleotide sequence: TGTGCCAGCAGCTTAGTCGGCAATGAGCAGTTCTTC.

The chain couples TRBV28 to TRBJ2-7; a weak D match, TRBD2 (5 bases). Germline CDR1 MDHEN, CDR2 SYDVKM. The CDR3 is 14 residues long. V was pared by 9 bases and J by 6 bases, with 21 bases between. CDR3 sequence: CASLGASAAGEQYF. The CDR3 DNA reads TGTGCCAGTTTGGGCGCTAGTGCTGCGGGCGAGCAGTACTTC.

This clone has a single count. The chain uses TRBV27 and TRBJ2-1; TRBD2 matches at 9 bases. Looked up from germline, CDR1 is MNHEY and CDR2 is SMNVEV (reference sequence). The V gene end was trimmed by 4 bases and the J gene end by 9 bases; junction bases not matched to a gene: 7. The CDR3 loop spans 14 amino acids. The CDR3, as DNA: TGTGCCAGCAGTTCCGTAGCGGGAGTGGGTGAGCAGTTCTTC. Its protein is CASSSVAGVGEQFF.

The rearrangement joins TRBV2 to TRBJ2-3, with 7 bases that match TRBD1. The CDR3 is made up of 17 amino acids. With 5 bases clipped from V and 0 bases from J, the junction kept 11 bases outside the gene matches. CDR1 is SNHLY, CDR2 FYNNEI, per germline. The CDR3: CASSKGQTPSSTDTQYF. CDR3 DNA: TGTGCCAGCAGTAAGGGACAGACACCATCTAGCACAGATACGCAGTATTTT. Variable domain in full (rest from reference TRBV2 and TRBJ2-3): EPEVTQTPSHQVTQMGQEVILRCVPISNHLYFYWYRQILGQKVEFLVSFYNNEISEKSEIFDDQFSVERPDGSNFTLKIRSTKLEDSAMYFCASSKGQTPSSTDTQYFGPGTRLTVL.

This clone was picked up a small number of times. The DNA of the CDR3 is TGTGCCAGCAGGGATTCGCTTGTGAGGGAGCAGTACTTC. The encoded protein is CASRDSLVREQYF. The chain links TRBV6-1 to TRBJ2-7; D gene uncertain. V was shortened by 6 bases and J by 7 bases, with 16 bases between the two germline ends. This CDR3 comprises 13 residues. Per the germline V gene, CDR1 is MNHNS and CDR2 is SASEGT.

The rearrangement links TRBV11-3 to TRBJ2-7, with D possibly being TRBD2 (6 bases). Germline V gene data show CDR1 as SGHNT and CDR2 as YENEEA. The CDR3 is 12 amino acids. The V end lost 2 bases, the J end lost 9 bases, and 11 bases lay between the germline ends. The CDR3 DNA follows: TGTGCCAGCAGCTTATCGGACGGGAGGCAGTACTTC. Amino acids: CASSLSDGRQYF. Full variable domain (remainder filled in from reference TRBV11-3 and TRBJ2-7): EAGVVQSPRYKIIEKKQPVAFWCNPISGHNTLYWYLQNLGQGPELLIRYENEEAVDDSQLPKDRFSAERLKGVDSTLKIQPAELGDSAVYLCASSLSDGRQYFGPGTRLTVT.

V gene TRBV11-2 combines with J gene TRBJ2-7; 8 nucleotides align to TRBD2. The ends lost 5 bases at V and 6 bases at J; junction bases unmatched: 15. The CDR3 extends over 16 amino acids. Germline CDR1 SGHAT, CDR2 FQNNGV. In nucleotides, the CDR3 is TGTGCCAGCAGCCTCGGCGGGACTAGGAATAGTCGCGAGCAGTACTTC. Translating it yields CASSLGGTRNSREQYF.

Written as DNA, the CDR3 is TGTGCCACCAGCAGAGTCCAGGGGGTACGGGGTGAAAAACTGTTTTTT. Encoded protein: CATSRVQGVRGEKLFF. This chain joins TRBV15 and TRBJ1-4; 7 positions match TRBD1. The CDR3 sequence is 16 residues long. Trimming at V came to 1 base and at J to 7 bases, leaving 9 bases not matched to a gene. Germline CDR1 and CDR2: LNHNV and YYDKDF (reference sequence).

The rearrangement uses TRBV6-4 and TRBJ1-1, with D tentatively TRBD1 (5 bases). V lost 8 bases, J lost 6 bases, and 31 bases lay in between. CDR1 is MRHNA, CDR2 SNTAGT, per germline. The CDR3 loop spans 18 amino acids. CDR3 bases: TGTGCCAGCTATCGCAGCACAGGTCAGGTCGTTGCCATCGCTGAAGCTTTCTTT. This gives the protein CASYRSTGQVVAIAEAFF.

This clone was detected a few times. V and J are TRBV30 and TRBJ1-1; TRBD1 is a possible D gene (5 bases). Trimming stripped 6 bases from V and 5 bases from J, with 22 bases between. This CDR3 is built from 15 residues. The germline V gene has CDR1 GTSNPN and CDR2 SVGIG (reference sequence). The CDR3 is CACSRGGSPQTEAFF. The CDR3 region has the DNA TGTGCCTGCTCCCGGGGGGGGTCCCCACAGACTGAAGCTTTCTTT.

The rearrangement uses TRBV28 and TRBJ2-2; TRBD1 is a possible D gene (6 bases). Germline V gives CDR1 MDHEN, CDR2 SYDVKM. The CDR3 sequence is 14 residues long. The CDR3 protein is CASWGLAGVGELFF. The DNA of the CDR3 is TGTGCTTCGTGGGGGCTCGCGGGTGTCGGGGAGCTGTTTTTT.

This clone was seen a single time. The rearrangement links TRBV25-1 to TRBJ2-3; a weak D match, TRBD1 (5 bases). The CDR3 has 15 amino acids. CDR1 is MGHDK, CDR2 SYGVNS, per germline. V shed 6 bases and J shed 2 bases, with 15 bases lying between them. Here the CDR3 reads CASRSWGLVTDTQYF. CDR3 DNA sequence: TGTGCCAGCAGGTCTTGGGGCCTAGTCACAGATACGCAGTATTTT.

The CDR3 region is CAWSDGGRYEQFF. Written as DNA, the CDR3 is TGTGCCTGGAGTGATGGGGGGCGTTATGAGCAGTTCTTC. The chain has TRBV30 and TRBJ2-1; D is possibly TRBD1 or TRBD2 (6 bases each). V was pared by 1 base and J by 8 bases, with 12 bases between. Germline V gene data show CDR1 as GTSNPN and CDR2 as SVGIG (reference sequence). The length of the CDR3 is 13 residues.

The V and J genes are TRBV6-5 and TRBJ2-4, with 11 bases aligning to TRBD1. The CDR3 spans 15 residues. Per germline, CDR1 MNHEY and CDR2 SVGAGI. Losses at the gene ends were 0 bases for V and 7 bases for J; bases not matched to a gene: 2. The CDR3 sequence is CASSYSGTGGNIQYF. As DNA, the CDR3 is TGTGCCAGCAGTTACTCGGGGACAGGGGGTAACATTCAGTACTTC.

The V and J genes are TRBV4-1 and TRBJ1-1; D is unresolved. The CDR3 consists of 15 residues. Trimming shortened V by 0 bases and J by 5 bases, and 13 bases separated the two germline ends. CDR1 and CDR2 from the germline V gene are MGHRA and YSYEKL. DNA for the CDR3: TGCGCCAGCAGCCAAGAAGGAGCAAAAAGGACTGAAGCTTTCTTT. This gives the protein CASSQEGAKRTEAFF.

The chain joins TRBV5-1 to TRBJ2-7; a possible D gene is TRBD1 (6 bases). CDR1 SGHRS and CDR2 YFSETQ come from the germline V gene. V dropped 0 bases and J dropped 1 base, with 11 bases sitting between them. The CDR3 has 15 amino acids. The CDR3 spells CASSLAGQLSYEQYF. The CDR3 nucleotides read TGCGCCAGCAGCTTGGCCGGACAGCTTTCCTACGAGCAGTACTTC.

The rearrangement uses TRBV7-6 and TRBJ1-5, with a possible D match to TRBD1 (6 bases). CDR3 length equals 15 residues. Trimming pared 5 bases from V and 1 base from J, leaving 12 bases between. CDR1 is SGHVS, CDR2 FNYEAQ, per germline. The CDR3 region has the DNA TGTGCCAGCAGCCCGCTTGACAGGAGCAATCAGCCCCAGCATTTT. Residues: CASSPLDRSNQPQHF.